This entry describes one T cell receptor beta chain. The data are from a study of T cells of healthy individuals. The germline V gene has CDR1 LGHDT and CDR2 YNNKEL (reference sequence). Trimming pared 2 bases from V and 9 bases from J, leaving 11 bases between. This CDR3 has 13 amino acids. TCRdb analysed the 5' RACE reads with MiXCR anew, one entry per CDR3 protein. The table has about 53,000 distinct CDR3 sequences, around 15% seen once; the top ten hold about 16%. The chain uses TRBV3-1 and TRBJ2-1; the D gene is possibly TRBD1 (5 bases). The sequence came from a human donor in good health. Here the CDR3 reads CASSQQGRGEQFF. CDR3 sequence (DNA): TGTGCCAGCAGCCAACAGGGTAGGGGTGAGCAGTTCTTC.